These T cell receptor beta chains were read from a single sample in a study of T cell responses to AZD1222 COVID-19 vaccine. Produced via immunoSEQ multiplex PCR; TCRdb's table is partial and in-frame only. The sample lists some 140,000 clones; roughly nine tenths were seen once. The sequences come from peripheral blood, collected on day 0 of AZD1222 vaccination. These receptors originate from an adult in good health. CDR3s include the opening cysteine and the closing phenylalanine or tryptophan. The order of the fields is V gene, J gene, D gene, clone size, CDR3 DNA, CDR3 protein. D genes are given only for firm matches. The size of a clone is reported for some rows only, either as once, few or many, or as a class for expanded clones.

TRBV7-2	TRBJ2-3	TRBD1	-	TGTGCCAGCAGCTTTCGGGACAGGGAAGTAGATACGCAGTATTTT	CASSFRDREVDTQYF
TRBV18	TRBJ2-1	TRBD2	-	TGTGCCAGCTCCGGGACTAGAGTCTACAATGAGCAGTTCTTC	CASSGTRVYNEQFF
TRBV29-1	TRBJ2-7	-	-	TGCAGCGTTGTGGGGTGGGACGAGCAGTACTTC	CSVVGWDEQYF
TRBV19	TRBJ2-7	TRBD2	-	TGTGCCAGTAGTATCCTAGCGGATTCCTACGAGCAGTACTTC	CASSILADSYEQYF
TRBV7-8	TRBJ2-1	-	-	TGTGCCAGCAGATCGTCCCGGGACGAGTACAATGAGCAGTTCTTC	CASRSSRDEYNEQFF
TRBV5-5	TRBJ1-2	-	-	TGTGCCAGCAGCTTGGCCGGACCGGGGGGATATGGCTACACCTTC	CASSLAGPGGYGYTF
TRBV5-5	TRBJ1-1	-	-	TGTGCCAGCAGCTTGCCTGGTTGGCCCAGGGGCCGGAACACTGAAGCTTTCTTT	CASSLPGWPRGRNTEAFF
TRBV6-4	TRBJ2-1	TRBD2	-	TGTGCCAGCAGTGACGGGCGGGAGGGTTTTGAGCAGTTCTTC	CASSDGREGFEQFF
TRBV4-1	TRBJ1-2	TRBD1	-	TGCGCCAGCAGCCAAGCGGGGGCAGGGGGAAACTATGGCTACACCTTC	CASSQAGAGGNYGYTF
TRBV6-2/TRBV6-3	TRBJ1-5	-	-	TGTGCCAGCAGTTCGGCGTTCAGGGGAGGTCGTCAGCCCCAGCATTTT	CASSSAFRGGRQPQHF
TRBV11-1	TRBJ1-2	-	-	TGTGCCAGCAGCTTAGCTTTGGCAGGCTATGGCTACACCTTC	CASSLALAGYGYTF
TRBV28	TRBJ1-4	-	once	TGTGCCAGCAGTTTTACCTCAACTAATGAAAAACTGTTTTTT	CASSFTSTNEKLFF
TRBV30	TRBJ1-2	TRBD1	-	TGTGCCTGGAAGGATCGAGACAGGGGTAGTGGCTACACCTTC	CAWKDRDRGSGYTF
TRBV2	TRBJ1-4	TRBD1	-	TGTGCCAGCAGTGACCCCGGGACAGGGGATGGAAAACTGTTTTTT	CASSDPGTGDGKLFF
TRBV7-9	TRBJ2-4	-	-	TGTGCCAGCAGCTTAACCCAAAACATTCAGTACTTC	CASSLTQNIQYF
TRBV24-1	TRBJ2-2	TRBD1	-	TGTGCCACCAGTGATTGGGGACAGGGGGTTGGTACCGGGGAGCTGTTTTTT	CATSDWGQGVGTGELFF
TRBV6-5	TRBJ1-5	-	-	TGTGCCAGCACCGAAAGGGGGAATCAGCCCCAGCATTTT	CASTERGNQPQHF
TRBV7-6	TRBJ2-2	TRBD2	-	TGTGCCAGCAGCTCAGTAAGACCTGACGGGGGAGGGCCTAAAACCGGGGAGCTGTTTTTT	CASSSVRPDGGGPKTGELFF
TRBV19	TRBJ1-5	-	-	TGTGCCAGTAGTAGCCCGAGATCGGGCCATCAGCCCCAGCATTTT	CASSSPRSGHQPQHF
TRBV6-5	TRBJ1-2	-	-	TGTGCCAGCAGCTACCGTAGCAGGGGTGGCTACACCTTC	CASSYRSRGGYTF
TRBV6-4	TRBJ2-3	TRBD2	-	TGTGCCAGCAGTGAAGGACTAGGTTCAGATACGCAGTATTTT	CASSEGLGSDTQYF
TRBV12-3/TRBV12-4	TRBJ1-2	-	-	TGTGCCAGCACCTTTAGGATTAACTATGGCTACACCTTC	CASTFRINYGYTF
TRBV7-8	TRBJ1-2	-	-	TGTGCCAGCAGCTTAGGAGGGGCAGGCTACACCTTC	CASSLGGAGYTF
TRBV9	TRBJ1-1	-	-	TGTGCCAGCAGCGTAGCGCCAGTGGAGAACACTGAAGCTTTCTTT	CASSVAPVENTEAFF
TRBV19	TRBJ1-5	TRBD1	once	TGTGCCAGTAGTATGGGGTGGACAGGCAGGGTGGTGCCCCAGCATTTT	CASSMGWTGRVVPQHF
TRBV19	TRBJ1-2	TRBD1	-	TGTGCCAGTAGTAGAGAAGACAGGGGGTACAACTATGGCTACACCTTC	CASSREDRGYNYGYTF
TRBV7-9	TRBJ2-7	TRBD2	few	TGTGCCAGCACCATGGGGACTAGCGGTTACGAGCAGTACTTC	CASTMGTSGYEQYF
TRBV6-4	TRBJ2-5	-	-	TGTGCCAGCAGTGACTCCCGACGGATGCTCCCGGGAGAGACCCAGTACTTC	CASSDSRRMLPGETQYF
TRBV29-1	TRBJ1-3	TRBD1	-	TGCAGCGTTGGGGACAGTCGAGGAAACACCATATATTTT	CSVGDSRGNTIYF